The text below deals with one TCR beta chain. The source of the sample is a study of blood T cells in healthy people across ages. The use of a sample-barcoded 5' primer and a J-beta primer mix characterized a second PCR of 7 to 11 cycles. TCRdb re-derived calls from the 5' RACE reads in MiXCR, one entry per CDR3 protein. The data show 1.5 million to 2 million distinct CDR3 sequences, 30% to 40% seen once. There are 16 residues in the CDR3. With 3 bases clipped from V and 3 bases from J, the junction kept 10 bases outside the gene matches. Germline values: CDR1 LNHDA, CDR2 SQIVND (reference sequence). The sequencing sample was made of blood. The chain couples TRBV19 to TRBJ2-7, with 8 bases lining up with TRBD1. The sequence came from a woman in her thirties in good health. CDR3 region: CASSIKSGTGGYEQYF. The CDR3 DNA reads as TGTGCCAGTAGTATCAAATCCGGGACAGGAGGCTACGAGCAGTACTTC.